The clone carrying this T cell receptor (beta chain) came up many times. Its antigen is still unknown. Time point meaning: longitudinal time-point 3. Preparation of the unsorted libraries drew on 2 million PBMCs stored at -80 C. The data stem from a study of neurological immune-mediated disorders. The output of every sequencing run exceeded 160 million TCR-beta sequences, derived from 15-18 subjects. Each CDR3 protein gets one entry after TCRdb re-called the 5' RACE reads with MiXCR. In the table there are about 99,000 distinct CDR3 sequences, 10% to 12% of which are singletons. Per germline, CDR1 SGHRS and CDR2 YFSETQ. This CDR3 is 14 amino acids long. V was clipped by 4 bases and J by 1 base; unmatched bases: 3. General study findings and limits: Multiple sclerosis, the disease with the least TCR clonal expansion, fell below healthy controls, whereas HTLV-1-associated myelopathy showed the most. Private repertoires in all groups were suggested, as expanded clones shared no CDR3 amino acid sequences across subjects.

The V call is TRBV5-1, the J call TRBJ1-1, with TRBD1 matching 8 bases. Sequencing used PBMCs. This TCR derives from a female donor with HTLV-1-associated myelopathy (HAM/TSP). The CDR3 DNA reads as TGCGCCAGCAGCCAGGGGGCGGCGAACACTGAAGCTTTCTTT. Residues: CASSQGAANTEAFF. Full variable domain (rest looked up from reference TRBV5-1 and TRBJ1-1): KAGVTQTPRYLIKTRGQQVTLSCSPISGHRSVSWYQQTPGQGLQFLFEYFSETQRNKGNFPGRFSGRQFSNSRSEMNVSTLELGDSALYLCASSQGAANTEAFFGQGTRLTVV.